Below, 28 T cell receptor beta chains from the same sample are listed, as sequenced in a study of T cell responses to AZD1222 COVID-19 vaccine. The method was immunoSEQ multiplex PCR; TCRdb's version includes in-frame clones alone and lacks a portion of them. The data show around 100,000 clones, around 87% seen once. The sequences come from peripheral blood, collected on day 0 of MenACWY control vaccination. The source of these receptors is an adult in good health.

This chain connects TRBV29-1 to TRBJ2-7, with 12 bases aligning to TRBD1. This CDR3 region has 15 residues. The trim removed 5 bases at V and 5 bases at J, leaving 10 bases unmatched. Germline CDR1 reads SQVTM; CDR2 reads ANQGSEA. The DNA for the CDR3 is TGCAGCGTTTACCATCCGGGACAGGGGGCCGACGAGCAGTACTTC. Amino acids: CSVYHPGQGADEQYF.

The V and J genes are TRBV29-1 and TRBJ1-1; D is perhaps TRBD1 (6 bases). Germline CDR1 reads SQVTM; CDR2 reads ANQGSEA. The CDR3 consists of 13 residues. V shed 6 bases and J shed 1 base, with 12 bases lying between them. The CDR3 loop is CSVRRGGNTEAFF. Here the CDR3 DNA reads TGCAGCGTCAGAAGGGGGGGGAACACTGAAGCTTTCTTT.

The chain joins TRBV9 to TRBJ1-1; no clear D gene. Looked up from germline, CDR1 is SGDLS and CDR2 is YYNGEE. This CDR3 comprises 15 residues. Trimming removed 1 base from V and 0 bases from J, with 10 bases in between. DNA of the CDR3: TGTGCCAGCAGCGTATCGTTAACCATGAACACTGAAGCTTTCTTT. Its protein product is CASSVSLTMNTEAFF.

The CDR3 loop is CASSFGTGGHNEQFF. The CDR3 DNA reads TGTGCCAGCAGTTTTGGGACAGGGGGTCACAATGAGCAGTTCTTC. V gene TRBV6-2 or TRBV6-3 combines with J gene TRBJ2-1, with 11 bases that match TRBD1. The CDR3 has 15 amino acids. Per germline, CDR1 MNHEY and CDR2 SVGEGT. J gave up 5 bases and V 4 bases, and 4 bases lay outside the gene matches.

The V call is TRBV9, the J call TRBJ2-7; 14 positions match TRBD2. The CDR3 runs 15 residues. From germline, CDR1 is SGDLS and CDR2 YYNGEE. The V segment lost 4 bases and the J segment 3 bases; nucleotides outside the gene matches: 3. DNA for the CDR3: TGTGCCAGCAGCCTGGGACTAGCGGGAGTCTACGAGCAGTACTTC. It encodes CASSLGLAGVYEQYF.

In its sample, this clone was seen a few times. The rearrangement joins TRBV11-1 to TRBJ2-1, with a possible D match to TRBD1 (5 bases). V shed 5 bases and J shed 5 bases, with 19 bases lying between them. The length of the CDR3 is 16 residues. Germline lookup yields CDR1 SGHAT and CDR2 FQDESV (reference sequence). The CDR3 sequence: CASSTRVPLAHNEQFF. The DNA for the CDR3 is TGTGCCAGCAGCACCAGGGTCCCCCTCGCCCACAATGAGCAGTTCTTC.

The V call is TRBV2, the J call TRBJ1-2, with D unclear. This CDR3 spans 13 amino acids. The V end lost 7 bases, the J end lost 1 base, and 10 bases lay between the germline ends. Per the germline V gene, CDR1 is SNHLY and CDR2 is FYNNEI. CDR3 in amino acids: CASNLRVNYGYTF. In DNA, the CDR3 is TGTGCCAGCAACTTGAGAGTTAACTATGGCTACACCTTC.

The CDR3 DNA follows: TGCGCCAGCAGCTTGGATTTGGAGACCCAGTACTTC. It yields the protein CASSLDLETQYF. This chain joins TRBV5-1 and TRBJ2-5; D is unclear. V was trimmed by 0 bases and J by 5 bases, leaving 5 bases between them. Germline V gene lookup returns CDR1 SGHRS and CDR2 YFSETQ. CDR3 size: 12 residues.

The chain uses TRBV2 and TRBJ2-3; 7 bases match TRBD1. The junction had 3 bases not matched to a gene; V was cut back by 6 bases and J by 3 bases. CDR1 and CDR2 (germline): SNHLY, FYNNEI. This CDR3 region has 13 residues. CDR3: CASSVQGTDTQYF. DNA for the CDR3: TGTGCCAGCAGCGTACAGGGGACAGATACGCAGTATTTT.

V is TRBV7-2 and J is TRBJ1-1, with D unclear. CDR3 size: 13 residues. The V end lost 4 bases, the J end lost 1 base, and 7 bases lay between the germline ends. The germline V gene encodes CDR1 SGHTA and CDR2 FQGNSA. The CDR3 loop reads CASSSGANTEAFF. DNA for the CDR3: TGTGCCAGCAGCTCGGGCGCGAACACTGAAGCTTTCTTT.

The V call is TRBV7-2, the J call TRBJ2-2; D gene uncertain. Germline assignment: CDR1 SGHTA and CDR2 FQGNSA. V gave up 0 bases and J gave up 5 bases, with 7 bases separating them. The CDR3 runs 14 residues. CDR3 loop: CASSLATLTGELFF. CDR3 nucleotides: TGTGCCAGCAGCTTAGCCACCCTAACCGGGGAGCTGTTTTTT.

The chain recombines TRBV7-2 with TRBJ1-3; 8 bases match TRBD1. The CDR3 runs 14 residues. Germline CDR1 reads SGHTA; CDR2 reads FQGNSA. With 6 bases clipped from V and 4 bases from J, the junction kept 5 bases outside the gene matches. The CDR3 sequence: CASSPQGDGNTIYF. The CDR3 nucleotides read TGTGCCAGCAGTCCACAGGGGGACGGAAACACCATATATTTT. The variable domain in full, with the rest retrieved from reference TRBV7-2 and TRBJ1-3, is GAGVSQSPSNKVTEKGKDVELRCDPISGHTALYWYRQSLGQGLEFLIYFQGNSAPDKSGLPSDRFSAERTGGSVSTLTIQRTQQEDSAVYLCASSPQGDGNTIYFGEGSWLTVV.

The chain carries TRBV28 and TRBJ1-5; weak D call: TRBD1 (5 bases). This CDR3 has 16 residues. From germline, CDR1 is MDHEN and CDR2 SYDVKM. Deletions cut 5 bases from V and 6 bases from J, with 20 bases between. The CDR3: CASSVVNIRVRQPQHF. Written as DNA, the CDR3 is TGTGCCAGCAGTGTAGTGAATATCAGGGTCCGTCAGCCCCAGCATTTT.

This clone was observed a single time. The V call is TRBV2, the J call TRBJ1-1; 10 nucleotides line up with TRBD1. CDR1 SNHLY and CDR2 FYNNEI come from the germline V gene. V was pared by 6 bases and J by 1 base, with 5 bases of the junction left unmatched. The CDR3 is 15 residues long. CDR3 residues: CASSGTGATNTEAFF. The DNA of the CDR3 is TGTGCCAGCAGCGGGACAGGGGCGACGAACACTGAAGCTTTCTTT.

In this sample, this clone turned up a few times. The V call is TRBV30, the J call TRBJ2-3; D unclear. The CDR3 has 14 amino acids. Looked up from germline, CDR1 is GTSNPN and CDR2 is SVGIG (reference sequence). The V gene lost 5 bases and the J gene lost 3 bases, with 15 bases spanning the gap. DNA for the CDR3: TGTGCCTGGGGAAAATACTCCGGGACAGATACGCAGTATTTT. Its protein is CAWGKYSGTDTQYF. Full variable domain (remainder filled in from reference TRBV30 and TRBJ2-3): SQTIHQWPATLVQPVGSPLSLECTVEGTSNPNLYWYRQAAGRGLQLLFYSVGIGQISSEVPQNLSASRPQDRQFILSSKKLLLSDSGFYLCAWGKYSGTDTQYFGPGTRLTVL.

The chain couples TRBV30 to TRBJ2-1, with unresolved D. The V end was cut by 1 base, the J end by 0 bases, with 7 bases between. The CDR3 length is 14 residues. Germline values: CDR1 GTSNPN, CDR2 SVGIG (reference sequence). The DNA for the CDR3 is TGTGCCTGGAGTGGAGGCAGCTCCTACAATGAGCAGTTCTTC. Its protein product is CAWSGGSSYNEQFF.

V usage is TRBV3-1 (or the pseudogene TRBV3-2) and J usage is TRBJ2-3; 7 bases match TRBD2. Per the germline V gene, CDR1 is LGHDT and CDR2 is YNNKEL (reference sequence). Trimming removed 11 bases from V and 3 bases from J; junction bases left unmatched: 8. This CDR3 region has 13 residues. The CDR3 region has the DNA TGTGCCCCCTACCTCGGGGGGACAGATACGCAGTATTTT. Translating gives CAPYLGGTDTQYF.

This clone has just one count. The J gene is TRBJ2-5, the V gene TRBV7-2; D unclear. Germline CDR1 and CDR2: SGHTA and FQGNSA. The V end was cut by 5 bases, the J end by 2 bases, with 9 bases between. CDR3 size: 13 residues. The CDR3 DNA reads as TGTGCCAGCAGCAGGCAGGTACAAGAGACCCAGTACTTC. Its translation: CASSRQVQETQYF. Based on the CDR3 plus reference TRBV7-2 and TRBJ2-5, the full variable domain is GAGVSQSPSNKVTEKGKDVELRCDPISGHTALYWYRQSLGQGLEFLIYFQGNSAPDKSGLPSDRFSAERTGGSVSTLTIQRTQQEDSAVYLCASSRQVQETQYFGPGTRLLVL.

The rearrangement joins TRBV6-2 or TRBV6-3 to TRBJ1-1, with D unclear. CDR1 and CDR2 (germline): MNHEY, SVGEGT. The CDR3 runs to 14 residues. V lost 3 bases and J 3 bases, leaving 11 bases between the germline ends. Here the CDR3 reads CASSYHPADTEAFF. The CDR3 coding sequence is TGTGCCAGCAGTTATCACCCGGCCGACACTGAAGCTTTCTTT.

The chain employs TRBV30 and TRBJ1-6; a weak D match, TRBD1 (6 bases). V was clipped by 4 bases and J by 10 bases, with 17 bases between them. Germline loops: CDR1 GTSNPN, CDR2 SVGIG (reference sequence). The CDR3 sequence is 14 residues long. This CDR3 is CAWTQGQARSPLHF. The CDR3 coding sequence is TGTGCCTGGACGCAGGGACAAGCTAGATCACCCCTCCACTTT.

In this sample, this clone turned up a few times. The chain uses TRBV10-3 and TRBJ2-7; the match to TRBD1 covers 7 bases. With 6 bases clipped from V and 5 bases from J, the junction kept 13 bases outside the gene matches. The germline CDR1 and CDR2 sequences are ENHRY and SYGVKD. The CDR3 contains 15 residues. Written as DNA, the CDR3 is TGTGCCATCAGCGTGGACAGGTTAGGCAGGGACGAGCAGTACTTC. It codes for CAISVDRLGRDEQYF.

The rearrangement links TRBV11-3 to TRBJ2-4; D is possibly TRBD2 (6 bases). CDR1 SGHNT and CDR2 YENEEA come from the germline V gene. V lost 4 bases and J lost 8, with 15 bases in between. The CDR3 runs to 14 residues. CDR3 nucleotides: TGTGCCAGCAGCTCCCTGACTAGAGGGGACATTCAGTACTTC. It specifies CASSSLTRGDIQYF.

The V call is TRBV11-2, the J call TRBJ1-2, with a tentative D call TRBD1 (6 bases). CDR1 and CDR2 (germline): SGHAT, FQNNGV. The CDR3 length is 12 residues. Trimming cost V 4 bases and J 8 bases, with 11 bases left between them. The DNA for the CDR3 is TGTGCCAGCAGCTCGTACAGGGAGGGCTACACCTTC. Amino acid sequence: CASSSYREGYTF.

This chain's CDR3 is CAWSVQTTAEAFF. For the CDR3, the DNA is TGTGCCTGGAGTGTACAAACCACCGCTGAAGCTTTCTTT. The chain has TRBV30 and TRBJ1-1; D not certain. The CDR3 consists of 13 residues. V was shortened by 0 bases and J by 6 bases, with 11 bases between the two germline ends. Per germline, CDR1 GTSNPN and CDR2 SVGIG (reference sequence). Drawing the rest from reference TRBV30 and TRBJ1-1, the complete variable domain is SQTIHQWPATLVQPVGSPLSLECTVEGTSNPNLYWYRQAAGRGLQLLFYSVGIGQISSEVPQNLSASRPQDRQFILSSKKLLLSDSGFYLCAWSVQTTAEAFFGQGTRLTVV.

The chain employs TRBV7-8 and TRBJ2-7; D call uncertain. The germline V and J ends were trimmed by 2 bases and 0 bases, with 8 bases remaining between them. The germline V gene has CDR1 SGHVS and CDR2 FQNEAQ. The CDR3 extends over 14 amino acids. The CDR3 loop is CASSLSPNSYEQYF. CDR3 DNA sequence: TGTGCCAGCAGCTTAAGCCCGAACTCCTACGAGCAGTACTTC.

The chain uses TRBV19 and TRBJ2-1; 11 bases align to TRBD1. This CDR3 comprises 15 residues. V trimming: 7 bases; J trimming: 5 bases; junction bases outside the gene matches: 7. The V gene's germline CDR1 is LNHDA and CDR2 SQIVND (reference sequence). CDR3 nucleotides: TGTGCCAGTACCATCCCGGGACAGGGGGACAATGAGCAGTTCTTC. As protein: CASTIPGQGDNEQFF.

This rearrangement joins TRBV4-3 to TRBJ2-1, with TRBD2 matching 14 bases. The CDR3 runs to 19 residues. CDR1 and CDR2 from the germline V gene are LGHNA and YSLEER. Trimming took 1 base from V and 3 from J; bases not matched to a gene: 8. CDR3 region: CASSQAWTSGRRHYNEQFF. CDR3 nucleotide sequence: TGCGCCAGCAGCCAAGCGTGGACTAGCGGGAGGCGGCACTACAATGAGCAGTTCTTC.

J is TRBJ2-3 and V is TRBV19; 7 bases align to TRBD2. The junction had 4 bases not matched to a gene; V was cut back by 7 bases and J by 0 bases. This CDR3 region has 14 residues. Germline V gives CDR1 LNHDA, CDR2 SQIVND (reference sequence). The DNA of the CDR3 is TGTGCCAGTACCCCGGGGGGAAGCACAGATACGCAGTATTTT. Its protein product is CASTPGGSTDTQYF.